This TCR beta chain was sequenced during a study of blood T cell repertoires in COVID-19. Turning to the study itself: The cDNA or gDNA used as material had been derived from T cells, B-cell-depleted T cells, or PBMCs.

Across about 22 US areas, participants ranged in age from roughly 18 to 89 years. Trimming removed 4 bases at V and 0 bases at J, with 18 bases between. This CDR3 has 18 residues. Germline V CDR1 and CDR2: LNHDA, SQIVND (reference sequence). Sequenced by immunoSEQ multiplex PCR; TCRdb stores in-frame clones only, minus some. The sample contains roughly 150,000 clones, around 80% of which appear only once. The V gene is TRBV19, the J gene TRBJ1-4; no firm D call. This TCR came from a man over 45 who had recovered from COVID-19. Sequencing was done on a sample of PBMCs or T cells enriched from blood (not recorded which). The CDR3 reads CASSSGSLIRTTNEKLFF. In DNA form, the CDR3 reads TGTGCCAGTAGTAGTGGGAGTCTTATTAGAACAACTAATGAAAAACTGTTTTTT.